This T cell receptor beta chain was sequenced in a study of memory CD4+ T cells and cytomegalovirus serostatus (dated by TCRdb to 2018 to 2020). Context from the whole study: The 33 healthy Belgian adults in the cohort included 9 who were CMV seropositive and around 25 who were CMV seronegative. To replicate a published TCR-based CMV serostatus classifier, the researchers sequenced the CD4+ memory TCRbeta repertoires of a Belgian cohort whose cytomegalovirus serostatus was known. Overall study outcomes, separate from this receptor: On the Belgian cohort, the classifier built on the original framework reached a median bootstrapped AUC of approximately 0.94, with a 95% CI of 0.76-1.00. The results were interpreted as suggesting that the CMV-associated TCR signature is mostly present in the CD4+ memory repertoire. Only CD4+CD45RO+ memory cells were sequenced, unlike the original study, which covered naive and memory CD4+ and CD8+ populations. For CMV serostatus prediction, a median bootstrapped AUC of approximately 0.95 was reached with the original framework, and a median bootstrapped AUC of roughly 0.9 was reached with a US-trained random forest. Among the 150 to 200 previously reported CMV-associated TCRbeta sequences, approximately 70 showed up in the CD4+ memory repertoires, with each one found in between one and five individuals.

Genomic DNA was extracted from sorted cells with the Quick-DNA Microprep Kit. Amplification of TCRbeta DNA was done with the immunoSEQ hsTCRbeta kit, following the protocol from the manufacturer. TCRbeta libraries were sequenced on an Illumina MiSeq instrument. The published analysis was carried out like this. Once out-of-frame sequences had been removed, a few million distinct TCRbeta sequences were left, which works out to an average of roughly 64,000 per individual. Each individual was scored by the count of 150 to 200 previously reported CMV-associated TCRbeta sequences and the total productive distinct TCRbeta count. A beta-binomial model was reimplemented in Python, and random forests from scikit-learn, run with default parameters, were trained on data from the US cohort. On the Belgian cohort, classifier performance was reported as the median AUC, along with percentile confidence intervals, across 10,000 bootstrap iterations. Here the immuneACCESS table is served through TCRdb, limited to in-frame sequences with V and J called. Missing clones are a known gap in these copies; in checked studies unresolved V genes cover under half, and the rest lacks a known reason. V and J calls and clone size are those listed in that table; D and trimming were worked out from the DNA. The sample profile shows some 50,000 clones; about 80% of them were found once. The leading ten clones occupy about 1.5% of the sample.

The CDR3 sequence holds 14 residues, the cysteine and phenylalanine included. The kept DNA is CDR3 alone, 42 bases in frame from the first base. A word on this clone: The antigen it recognizes is unknown. Per-nucleotide qualities are absent, and no much larger clonotype sits a single base away.

Single viable CD3+CD4+CD8-CD45RO+ cells were sorted as memory CD4+ T cells on a FACSAria II. To determine CMV serostatus, a Roche Elecsys assay was used that detects serum IgG against CMV pp150, pp28, p38 and p52. After thawing, total CD4+ T cells were enriched by positive selection with CD4 magnetic microbeads. The samples came from a different study that was designed specifically to examine the CD4+ T cell memory repertoire. Peripheral blood mononuclear cells were isolated and cryopreserved according to standard operating procedures, and serum was kept at -80 degrees C. CD3-PerCP (BW264/56), CD4-APC (RPA-T4), CD45RO-PE (UCHT1) and CD8-Pacific Orange (3B5) antibodies were used for staining, and non-viable cells were excluded with Sytox blue.

This receptor was obtained from an adult in good health and CMV-seronegative. The sample taken for sequencing was memory CD4+ T cells from blood. This chain is built from TRBV21-1 and TRBJ1-2. TRBV21-1 is noted as a pseudogene. Here is the DNA: TGTGCCAGCAGCAAAGTGAGGGGATTGAATGGCTACACCTTC. Its amino acids are CASSKVRGLNGYTF.